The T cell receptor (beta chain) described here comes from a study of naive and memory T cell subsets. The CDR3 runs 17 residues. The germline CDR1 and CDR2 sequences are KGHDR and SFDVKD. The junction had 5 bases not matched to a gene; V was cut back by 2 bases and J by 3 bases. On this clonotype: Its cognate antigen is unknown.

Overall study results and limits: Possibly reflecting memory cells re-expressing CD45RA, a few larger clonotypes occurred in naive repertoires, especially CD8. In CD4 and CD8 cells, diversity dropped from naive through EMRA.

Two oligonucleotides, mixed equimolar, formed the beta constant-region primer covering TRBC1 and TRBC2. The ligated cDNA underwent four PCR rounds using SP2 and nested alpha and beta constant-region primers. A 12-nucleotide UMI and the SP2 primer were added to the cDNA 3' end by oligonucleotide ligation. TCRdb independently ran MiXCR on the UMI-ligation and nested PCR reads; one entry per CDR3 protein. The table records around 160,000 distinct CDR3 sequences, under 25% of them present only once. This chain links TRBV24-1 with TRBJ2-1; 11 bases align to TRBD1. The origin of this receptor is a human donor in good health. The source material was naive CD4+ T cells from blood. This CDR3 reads CATSDWTGTGGYNEQFF. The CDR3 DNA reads TGTGCCACCAGTGATTGGACCGGGACAGGGGGCTACAATGAGCAGTTCTTC.